This T cell receptor (beta chain) was profiled in a study of cytomegalovirus exposure and HLA in healthy donors. Study as a whole: The platform used for the 120 validation repertoires matched that of the roughly 670 first-cohort repertoires, a later analysis reported.

The donors were part of the validation cohort, which consisted of about 120 subjects and was separate from the first cohort of 670 or so subjects. Study-level findings and limits: The study designated about 160 TCR beta chains cytomegalovirus-associated.

The V end was cut by 3 bases, the J end by 2 bases, with 14 bases between. This CDR3 is 16 amino acids long. Germline values: CDR1 ENHRY, CDR2 SYGVKD. As to this clone: Its antigen is unidentified.

Some clones are missing from TCRdb's copy, which holds only in-frame ones; the method was immunoSEQ multiplex PCR. The table has around 69,000 clones, nearly 96% seen once. What was sequenced was PBMCs. The chain has TRBV10-3 and TRBJ1-5; D is possibly TRBD1 (6 bases). The source of this sequence is a woman aged 18-35 years in good health and CMV-seropositive. The CDR3 region has the DNA TGTGCCATCAGTGAAGGGGCAGGGGCCGGCAATCAGCCCCAGCATTTT. Translated: CAISEGAGAGNQPQHF.